Sequencing of this T cell receptor beta chain was carried out in a study of T cell repertoires in cytomegalovirus infection. Looking at the study overall: Newly reported HLA-C-restricted and thoroughly characterized HLA-B-restricted CMV epitopes were employed. CMV infection and matching HLA type were both indicated by public TCR beta signatures.

CDR3 size: 13 residues. J was trimmed by 7 bases and V by 4 bases; bases with no gene match: 4. Germline V gene lookup returns CDR1 MGHRA and CDR2 YSYEKL. The study's findings and limits: Cumulated frequencies of public TCR beta families served to identify carriers of CMV plus the relevant HLA.

Remarks on this clonotype: The antigen remains unidentified.

TCRdb ran MiXCR on the reads and lists one entry per CDR3 protein. Found here are fewer than 1,000,000 distinct CDR3 sequences, roughly 30% of them singletons; the top ten hold around 15%. This material consisted of cultured CD8+ T cells from PBMCs, taken from culture after CMV antigen stimulation. This receptor was identified in a human donor in good health (CMV status not recorded). Some clones in this sample may be carry-over from other donors' samples. The gene calls are TRBV4-1 and TRBJ2-1; 7 nucleotides line up with TRBD1. The chain's CDR3 is CASSPKQGNEQFF. The CDR3 DNA reads as TGCGCCAGCAGCCCCAAACAGGGGAATGAGCAGTTCTTC.